A selection of T cell receptor beta chains follows, all from one sample in a study of T cells in Graves' hyperthyroidism and ophthalmopathy. MiXCR, run by TCRdb on the multiplex PCR reads, gives a single entry per CDR3 protein. The data hold about 400,000 distinct CDR3 sequences, with around 16% observed a single time. Sequencing was carried out using blood. These receptor sequences come from a woman under 30 with Graves' hyperthyroidism. Both conserved end residues are part of each CDR3. D genes are given only for firm matches. For some rows the clone size is stated as once, few or many, or as a class when expanded; others skip it.

j_gene	d_gene	v_gene	abundance	CDR3aa	CDR3nt
TRBJ2-5	.	TRBV7-2	many	CASSFGQRQETQYF	TGTGCCAGCAGCTTTGGACAGCGACAAGAGACCCAGTACTTC
TRBJ2-1	.	TRBV10-2	once	CASSYSNTPGDEQFF	TGTGCCAGCAGTTACTCGAATACACCCGGAGATGAGCAGTTCTTC
TRBJ2-1	TRBD2	TRBV24-1	many	CATSDAGTKNNEQFF	TGTGCCACCAGTGATGCTGGGACTAAAAACAATGAGCAGTTCTTC
TRBJ1-5	TRBD1	TRBV20-1	many	CSARQTGGADGQPQHF	TGCAGTGCTAGACAAACAGGGGGGGCGGATGGTCAGCCCCAGCATTTT
TRBJ2-1	TRBD2	TRBV7-2	few	CASSLELAGVGEQFF	TGTGCCAGCAGCTTAGAGCTAGCGGGAGTAGGGGAGCAGTTCTTC
TRBJ1-5	.	TRBV5-1	many	CASSLRPGSNQPQHF	TGCGCCAGCAGCTTGAGGCCAGGTAGCAATCAGCCCCAGCATTTT
TRBJ2-7	TRBD1	TRBV11-2	many	CASSPIRRDRDYEQYF	TGTGCCAGCAGCCCTATAAGGAGGGACAGGGACTACGAGCAGTACTTC
TRBJ1-2	TRBD1	TRBV28	many	CASSQTGGGIYGYTF	TGTGCCAGCAGTCAGACAGGGGGCGGAATCTATGGCTACACCTTC
TRBJ1-1	TRBD1	TRBV5-1	many	CASSPFSTGVTEAFF	TGCGCCAGCAGCCCGTTCTCAACAGGGGTTACTGAAGCTTTCTTT
TRBJ2-3	.	TRBV29-1	few	CSVGPRGRDTQYF	TGCAGCGTTGGGCCAAGGGGGAGAGATACGCAGTATTTT
TRBJ1-2	.	TRBV27	many	CASSLKGGSHGYTF	TGTGCCAGCAGTCTTAAGGGGGGATCTCATGGCTACACCTTC
TRBJ2-3	.	TRBV4-2	.	CASSQGWGDSTDTQYF	TGTGCCAGCAGCCAAGGTTGGGGTGATAGCACAGATACGCAGTATTTT
TRBJ1-1	.	TRBV20-1	few	CSARNRVSTEAFF	TGCAGTGCTAGGAACAGGGTTTCGACTGAAGCTTTCTTT
TRBJ2-6	TRBD2	TRBV28	many	CASSLLRGAGANVLTF	TGTGCCAGCAGTTTATTGCGGGGGGCTGGGGCCAACGTCCTGACTTTC
TRBJ2-2	TRBD1	TRBV9	.	CASSTGTAGELFF	TGTGCCAGCAGCACCGGGACAGCCGGGGAGCTGTTTTTT
TRBJ1-2	.	TRBV6-6	.	CASSYRGLDYGYTF	TGTGCCAGCAGTTACAGGGGCCTGGACTATGGCTACACCTTC
TRBJ1-2	.	TRBV28	many	CASRKALGGGSYGYTF	TGTGCCAGCAGAAAAGCCCTTGGGGGCGGAAGCTATGGCTACACCTTC
TRBJ2-6	.	TRBV6-2/TRBV6-3	.	CASSNRVVGANVLTF	TGTGCCTCGAGCAACAGGGTTGTTGGGGCCAACGTCCTGACTTTC
TRBJ1-2	TRBD1	TRBV4-1	.	CASSPPLTGGDGYTF	TGCGCCAGCAGCCCTCCTTTGACAGGGGGGGATGGCTACACCTTC
TRBJ2-7	.	TRBV6-1	few	CASSQDSPYEQYF	TGTGCCAGCAGTCAGGACAGTCCCTACGAGCAGTACTTC
TRBJ1-6	.	TRBV20-1	.	CSARNRVSSYNSPLHF	TGCAGTGCTAGAAACAGGGTTAGCTCCTATAATTCACCCCTCCACTTT
TRBJ2-6	TRBD2	TRBV5-1	.	CASTYGGLAASGANVLTF	TGCGCCAGCACCTATGGAGGACTAGCGGCCTCTGGGGCCAACGTCCTGACTTTC
TRBJ1-5	.	TRBV15	many	CATSRDPEFGQPQHF	TGTGCCACCAGCAGAGATCCTGAATTCGGGCAGCCCCAGCATTTT
TRBJ2-1	TRBD2	TRBV5-5	.	CASGHTLAGEYNEQFF	TGTGCCAGCGGCCACACACTAGCGGGGGAGTACAATGAGCAGTTCTTC
TRBJ1-6	TRBD1	TRBV27	many	CASSRGSPGQHNSPLHF	TGTGCCAGCAGCCGGGGATCCCCGGGACAGCATAATTCACCCCTCCACTTT
TRBJ2-7	TRBD2	TRBV20-1	few	CSATSERDSYEQYF	TGCAGTGCTACCTCCGAGCGGGACTCCTACGAGCAGTACTTC
TRBJ2-2	TRBD2	TRBV20-1	many	CSARLAGANTGELFF	TGCAGTGCTAGATTAGCGGGAGCGAACACCGGGGAGCTGTTTTTT
TRBJ1-4	TRBD1	TRBV18	many	CASSPSTGGTDEKLFF	TGTGCCAGCTCACCATCGACAGGGGGCACGGATGAAAAACTGTTTTTT
TRBJ1-5	.	TRBV6-2/TRBV6-3	few	CASSYSGARHNQPQHF	TGTGCCAGCAGTTACTCGGGGGCACGCCATAATCAGCCCCAGCATTTT
TRBJ2-7	TRBD2	TRBV6-1	few	CASSYLSVGTSGPTYEQYF	TGTGCCAGCAGTTATTTGTCCGTTGGGACTAGCGGGCCCACCTACGAGCAGTACTTC
TRBJ1-2	.	TRBV18	.	CASSPPLQDYGYTF	TGTGCCAGCTCACCACCGCTCCAAGACTATGGCTACACCTTC
TRBJ2-5	TRBD2	TRBV19	few	CASSPRPGTSGAVQETQYF	TGTGCCAGTAGTCCCCGTCCCGGGACTAGCGGGGCTGTCCAAGAGACCCAGTACTTC
TRBJ1-1	TRBD1	TRBV27	few	CASKQGGRYTEAFF	TGTGCCAGCAAACAGGGGGGGCGTTACACTGAAGCTTTCTTT
TRBJ1-6	.	TRBV14	few	CASRELGTYNSPLHF	TGTGCCAGCAGGGAGCTTGGGACCTATAATTCACCCCTCCACTTT
TRBJ2-3	TRBD2	TRBV27	.	CASSTGTSKQDTQYF	TGTGCCAGCAGTACAGGGACTAGTAAGCAAGATACGCAGTATTTT
TRBJ2-7	TRBD1	TRBV7-6	.	CASSLLATEVPGQGAVSEQYF	TGTGCCAGCAGCTTATTAGCTACCGAAGTTCCGGGACAGGGGGCTGTAAGCGAGCAGTACTTC
TRBJ1-1	.	TRBV18	many	CASSLLEQGSNTEAFF	TGTGCCAGCTCACTTCTCGAACAGGGATCGAACACTGAAGCTTTCTTT
TRBJ1-1	TRBD1	TRBV27	many	CASSSGGSLTEAFF	TGTGCCAGCAGTTCAGGGGGCTCGCTCACTGAAGCTTTCTTT
TRBJ2-5	.	TRBV7-9	.	CASSLGRGDLQETQYF	TGTGCCAGCAGCTTAGGCAGGGGGGATCTCCAAGAGACCCAGTACTTC
TRBJ2-1	TRBD2	TRBV2	many	CASSEVGASGIGNNEQFF	TGTGCCAGCAGTGAAGTCGGGGCTAGCGGGATCGGGAACAATGAGCAGTTCTTC
TRBJ2-5	.	TRBV5-1	.	CASSTSTQGTQYF	TGCGCCAGCAGTACATCCACACAGGGGACCCAGTACTTC
TRBJ1-5	.	TRBV28	many	CASSPLRGANQPQHF	TGTGCCAGCAGCCCGCTCAGGGGAGCGAATCAGCCCCAGCATTTT
TRBJ2-7	.	TRBV4-1	few	CASSAPGGSEQYF	TGCGCCAGCAGCGCCCCAGGGGGGTCCGAGCAGTACTTC
TRBJ2-5	TRBD2	TRBV5-1	.	CASSAGGTQETQYF	TGCGCCAGCAGCGCGGGAGGAACTCAAGAGACCCAGTACTTC
TRBJ2-3	TRBD2	TRBV6-4	many	CASSPSSGGSSDTQYF	TGTGCCAGCAGTCCATCTAGCGGGGGGTCATCAGATACGCAGTATTTT
TRBJ1-1	.	TRBV2	many	CASSEAEPGRGTEAFF	TGTGCCAGCAGTGAAGCGGAGCCGGGAAGAGGGACTGAAGCTTTCTTT
TRBJ1-1	.	TRBV10-2	few	CASSLIGAMNTEAFF	TGCGCCAGCAGTCTCATAGGCGCAATGAACACTGAAGCTTTCTTT
TRBJ1-1	TRBD1	TRBV11-2	many	CASSLQPGQQAIEAFF	TGTGCCAGCAGCCTACAGCCGGGACAGCAAGCCATTGAAGCTTTCTTT
TRBJ1-5	.	TRBV4-1	few	CASSQQSGKGQPQHF	TGCGCCAGCAGCCAACAGTCAGGGAAGGGTCAGCCCCAGCATTTT
TRBJ1-1	.	TRBV27	many	CASSSRGGTEAFF	TGTGCCAGCAGTTCCCGGGGGGGGACTGAAGCTTTCTTT
TRBJ1-1	.	TRBV20-1	many	CSGWSMRTEAFF	TGCAGTGGCTGGTCGATGAGAACTGAAGCTTTCTTT
TRBJ2-7	TRBD2	TRBV13	many	CASSLGDAGGPRGYEQYF	TGTGCCAGCAGCTTAGGCGACGCGGGAGGACCTCGGGGCTACGAGCAGTACTTC
TRBJ2-2	.	TRBV19	few	CASGISGVNTGELFF	TGTGCCAGTGGGATTAGCGGAGTGAACACCGGGGAGCTGTTTTTT
TRBJ1-1	.	TRBV5-1	few	CASSLWTMNTEAFF	TGCGCCAGCAGCTTGTGGACCATGAACACTGAAGCTTTCTTT
TRBJ1-1	.	TRBV28	many	CASSLWTGNTEAFF	TGTGCCAGCAGTCTCTGGACGGGAAACACTGAAGCTTTCTTT
TRBJ1-1	TRBD1	TRBV6-2/TRBV6-3	few	CASTDWGSGGLDTEAFF	TGTGCCAGCACCGATTGGGGATCAGGGGGTTTGGACACTGAAGCTTTCTTT
TRBJ2-2	TRBD2	TRBV6-5	.	CASSIPTSGGLTGELFF	TGTGCCAGCAGTATACCCACTAGCGGGGGGTTAACCGGGGAGCTGTTTTTT
TRBJ2-2	TRBD1	TRBV3-1	many	CASSHTGTGPTGELFF	TGTGCCAGCAGCCACACCGGGACAGGACCCACCGGGGAGCTGTTTTTT